A selection of T cell receptor beta chains follows, all from one sample in a study of metastatic and nonmetastatic thyroid tumors. TCRdb recomputed clones from the PCR reads via MiXCR. Of about 27,000 clones in the sample, about 15% are singletons; the top ten hold 15% to 17%. The material sequenced was blood. These receptors all stem from a male donor with papillary thyroid cancer or a benign thyroid nodule (not recorded which). Some clones in this sample may be carry-over from other donors' samples. CDR3s include the opening cysteine and the closing phenylalanine or tryptophan. A D gene is named only where the DNA matches it firmly. Not all rows give a size; the values are once, few, many and, for expanded clones, a class.

TRBD1	TRBJ1-2	TRBV11-2	many	CASRSIQAGGDTF	TGTGCCAGCAGATCGATTCAGGCAGGGGGGGACACCTTC
TRBD2	TRBJ2-1	TRBV5-1	medium-sized	CASSTSGRDNEQFF	TGCGCCAGCAGTACTAGCGGGAGGGACAATGAGCAGTTCTTC
.	TRBJ2-1	TRBV28	many	CASSLASTTYNEQFF	TGTGCCAGCAGTTTAGCTAGCACGACCTACAATGAGCAGTTCTTC
TRBD2	TRBJ2-1	TRBV5-6	many	CASSFRLAGAPLYNEQFF	TGTGCCAGCAGCTTTCGGCTAGCGGGAGCCCCATTGTACAATGAGCAGTTCTTC
TRBD1	TRBJ1-1	TRBV18	.	CASSPPGDRAFGENTEAFF	TGTGCCAGCTCACCCCCCGGGGACAGGGCGTTCGGAGAGAACACTGAAGCTTTCTTT
TRBD2	TRBJ2-3	TRBV24-1	few	CATSDPGSGGFDTQYF	TGTGCCACCAGTGACCCCGGTAGCGGGGGTTTTGATACGCAGTATTTT
TRBD2	TRBJ2-1	TRBV5-8	many	CASRKGTSGSLDEQFF	TGTGCCAGCAGGAAAGGGACTAGCGGGAGTTTGGATGAGCAGTTCTTC
TRBD2	TRBJ2-1	TRBV30	many	CAWSVVRLAGSNEQFF	TGTGCCTGGAGTGTTGTCCGACTAGCGGGCAGCAATGAGCAGTTCTTC
.	TRBJ1-1	TRBV28	many	CASSLQVNTEAFF	TGTGCCAGCAGTTTACAGGTGAACACTGAAGCTTTCTTT
.	TRBJ2-1	TRBV12-3/TRBV12-4	many	CASSLRQVGYNEQFF	TGTGCCAGCAGTTTACGCCAAGTGGGCTACAATGAGCAGTTCTTC
.	TRBJ2-2	TRBV6-1	large	CASTPGADTGELFF	TGTGCCAGCACCCCCGGGGCCGACACCGGGGAGCTGTTTTTT
.	TRBJ2-7	TRBV12-3/TRBV12-4	medium-sized	CASSSGQPYEQYF	TGTGCCAGCAGTTCCGGACAGCCCTACGAGCAGTACTTC
.	TRBJ2-5	TRBV5-6	once	CASGSPLGGRRETQYF	TGTGCCAGCGGCTCCCCGTTGGGTGGGCGGAGAGAGACCCAGTACTTC
TRBD2	TRBJ2-7	TRBV5-1	many	CASSLTPALPGLAGDYEQYF	TGCGCCAGCAGCTTGACGCCGGCCTTACCGGGACTAGCGGGAGATTACGAGCAGTACTTC
.	TRBJ1-2	TRBV6-1	many	CASEPLNYDYGYTF	TGTGCCAGCGAGCCCCTAAATTACGACTATGGCTACACCTTC
.	TRBJ2-1	TRBV7-8	.	CASSSFPGLLGQFF	TGTGCCAGCAGCTCATTTCCGGGACTTTTGGGGCAGTTCTTC
TRBD1	TRBJ1-5	TRBV20-1	.	CSAQGGRRGNQPQHF	TGCAGTGCCCAGGGGGGTAGAAGGGGGAATCAGCCCCAGCATTTT
.	TRBJ2-6	TRBV6-1	medium-sized	CASSDGLSGANVLTF	TGTGCCAGCAGTGACGGGCTCTCGGGGGCCAACGTCCTGACTTTC
TRBD1	TRBJ2-1	TRBV12-3/TRBV12-4	many	CASSGTGYYNEQFF	TGTGCCAGCAGTGGGACAGGATACTACAATGAGCAGTTCTTC
TRBD2	TRBJ2-1	TRBV3-1	many	CASSQETSGGRSSYNEQFF	TGTGCCAGCAGCCAAGAGACTAGCGGGGGCCGGAGCTCCTACAATGAGCAGTTCTTC
.	TRBJ2-7	TRBV7-9	medium-sized	CASSLGQSQYF	TGTGCCAGCAGCTTAGGGCAGTCGCAGTACTTC
TRBD1	TRBJ1-2	TRBV27	many	CASSSSPDRVHRYTF	TGTGCCAGCAGTTCTTCCCCGGACAGGGTACATCGCTACACCTTC
.	TRBJ2-3	TRBV11-3	many	CASSLDISSGAGADTQYF	TGTGCCAGCAGCTTAGATATAAGTAGCGGAGCTGGGGCAGATACGCAGTATTTT
TRBD2	TRBJ2-3	TRBV19	many	CASSTGTSGPGDTQYF	TGTGCCAGTAGTACCGGGACTAGCGGGCCTGGGGATACGCAGTATTTT
.	TRBJ1-2	TRBV5-6	many	CASSWRGPRPGYTF	TGTGCCAGCAGCTGGCGGGGCCCCCGGCCCGGCTACACCTTC
.	TRBJ2-6	TRBV6-1	.	CASSDMGGANVLTF	TGTGCCAGCAGTGATATGGGTGGGGCCAACGTCCTTACTTTC
.	TRBJ1-5	TRBV6-1	many	CASGVGYSNQPQHF	TGTGCCAGCGGTGTGGGTTATAGCAATCAGCCCCAGCATTTT
.	TRBJ2-2	TRBV25-1	many	CASSEAEYGELFF	TGTGCCAGCAGTGAAGCCGAATACGGGGAGCTGTTTTTT
TRBD1	TRBJ2-4	TRBV18	many	CASSPGTGQGADGSKNIQYF	TGTGCCAGCTCACCAGGTACCGGACAGGGGGCCGATGGGTCCAAAAACATTCAGTACTTC
.	TRBJ2-7	TRBV9	many	CASSSSDLGNEQYF	TGTGCCAGCAGCTCATCGGACTTAGGTAACGAGCAGTACTTC
TRBD1	TRBJ2-7	TRBV7-9	once	CASSQTGTGVCEQYF	TGTGCCAGCAGCCAAACCGGGACAGGGGTCTGCGAGCAGTACTTC